This TCR beta chain was sequenced in a study of shared clonotypes between healthy human individuals. Study summary: The study used three CD4 naive, three CD4 memory, two CD8 naive and one CD8 memory plate per donor.

Naive CD8 cells lacked CD45RO, underwent positive selection for CCR7 and left out terminally differentiated effector memory CD45RA+ cells. It was 200 to 250 ng DNA, some 30,000 T cell genomes, that sorted-subset replicate PCRs used. The method was immunoSEQ multiplex PCR; TCRdb's version includes in-frame clones alone and lacks a portion of them. The sample records roughly 2.1 million clones, just over 90% being singletons. This CDR3 spans 13 amino acids. Germline-derived CDR1 and CDR2 are SEHNR and FQNEAQ (reference sequence). Trimming removed 2 bases at V and 7 bases at J, with 9 bases between. The chain couples TRBV7-9 to TRBJ2-1; D is unresolved. Specimen: naive CD8+ T cells from PBMCs. This TCR derives from a man younger than 35 in good health. Some clones in this sample may be carry-over from other donors' samples. CDR3 coding DNA: TGTGCCAGCAGCTTATATACGGTTAATGAGCAGTTCTTC. It yields the protein CASSLYTVNEQFF.